This TCR beta chain originates from a study of T-cell memory formation after mild COVID-19. The wider study: The TCR clusters were mostly specific to one donor.

The CDR3 has 14 amino acids. V shed 2 bases, J shed 12 bases, and the junction held 9 bases outside the gene matches. CDR1 LNHNV and CDR2 YYDKDF come from the germline V gene (reference sequence). TCRdb reprocessed the 5' RACE reads with MiXCR, giving one entry per CDR3 protein. The sample has some 490,000 distinct CDR3 sequences; over 15% are singletons. V gene TRBV15 combines with J gene TRBJ2-7, with 11 bases fitting TRBD1. The TCR sequence derives from an adult woman who had mild COVID-19 (a few samples of this study predate the infection). Cell type and time point are not known. The sample taken for sequencing was PBMCs or a T cell subset sorted from them (not recorded which). The chain's CDR3 is CATSRRAGTGGMYF. CDR3 DNA sequence: TGTGCCACCAGCAGAAGAGCCGGGACAGGGGGTATGTACTTC.